The text below deals with one T cell receptor beta chain. The method was immunoSEQ multiplex PCR; TCRdb's version includes in-frame clones alone and lacks a portion of them. In the table there are more than 110,000 clones, more than 80% of which are singletons. This CDR3 contains 15 residues. Trimming left V 0 bases short and J 3 bases short, with 12 bases between. Germline V gene data show CDR1 as SEHNR and CDR2 as FQNEAQ (reference sequence). The data are from a study of blood T cell repertoires in COVID-19. The sample consisted of PBMCs or T cells enriched from blood (not recorded which). The chain recombines TRBV7-9 with TRBJ2-7, with a possible D match to TRBD2 (5 bases). This clonotype was obtained from a man over 45 who had recovered from COVID-19. The CDR3 loop is CASSLAMAGYYEQYF. The CDR3 DNA is TGTGCCAGCAGCTTAGCCATGGCGGGCTACTACGAGCAGTACTTC.